This T cell receptor beta chain was profiled in a study of long-term antiretroviral therapy in people with HIV. General study results and limits: From about 2003 to 2018, blood was obtained, possibly while participants received older ART regimens. Relative to transplant donor controls, diversity remained lower despite increasing after ART.

Participants living with HIV all received treatment in the United States. The germline V gene has CDR1 MNHEY and CDR2 SMNVEV (reference sequence). V lost 7 bases and J lost 7; bases outside the gene matches: 9. This CDR3 has 13 residues. At the survey level, the v3.0 immunoSEQ assay was run. Sequencing aimed to cover about 40,000-50,000 T-cell genomes per sample. Method: immunoSEQ multiplex PCR; TCRdb's copy keeps in-frame clones and lacks some. The table shows roughly 13,000 clones, with approximately 80% occurring only once. To note about this clone: Its antigen is unidentified.

The sequence was obtained from a young woman with HIV. The starting material was unsorted PBMCs, obtained 1.3 years after starting antiretroviral therapy. The chain links TRBV27 to TRBJ1-1, with 7 bases matching TRBD1. The CDR3 DNA reads as TGTGCCAGCAACCGAGGTCCAGGGGGTGAAGCTTTCTTT. Its translation is CASNRGPGGEAFF.